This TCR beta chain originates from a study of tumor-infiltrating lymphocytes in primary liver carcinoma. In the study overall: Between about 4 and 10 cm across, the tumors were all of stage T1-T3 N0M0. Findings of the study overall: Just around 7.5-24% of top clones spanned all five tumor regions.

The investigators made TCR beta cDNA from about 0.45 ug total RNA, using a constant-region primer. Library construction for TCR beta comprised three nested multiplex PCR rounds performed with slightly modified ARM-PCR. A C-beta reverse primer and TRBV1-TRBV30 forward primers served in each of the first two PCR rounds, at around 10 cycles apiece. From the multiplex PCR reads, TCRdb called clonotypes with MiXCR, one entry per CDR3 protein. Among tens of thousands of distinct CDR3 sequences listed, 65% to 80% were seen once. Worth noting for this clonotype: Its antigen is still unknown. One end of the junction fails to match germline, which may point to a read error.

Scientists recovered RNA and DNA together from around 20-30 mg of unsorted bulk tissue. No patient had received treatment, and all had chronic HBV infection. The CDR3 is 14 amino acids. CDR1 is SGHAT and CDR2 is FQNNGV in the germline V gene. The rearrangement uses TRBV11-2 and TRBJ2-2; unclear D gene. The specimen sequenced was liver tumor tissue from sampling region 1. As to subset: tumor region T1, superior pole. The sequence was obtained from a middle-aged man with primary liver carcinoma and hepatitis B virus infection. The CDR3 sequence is CVSSLIWNTGELFF. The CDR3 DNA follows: TGTGTCAGCAGCTTAATTTGGAACACCGGGGAGCTGTTTTTT.